Described below is a single T cell receptor beta chain sequence and its context. These data come from a study of control samples from healthy donors and cancer patients. Repertoires were generated with immunoSEQ multiplex PCR, while TCRdb's copy carries only in-frame clones and drops some. Of over 150,000 clones listed, about 94% are singletons. Trimming took 3 bases from V and 2 from J; bases not matched to a gene: 14. The CDR3 loop spans 19 amino acids. Germline V gene data show CDR1 as SEHNR and CDR2 as FQNEAQ (reference sequence). Specimen: PBMCs. The chain uses TRBV7-9 and TRBJ2-7, with 12 nucleotides matching TRBD1. The receptor was derived from a man between 60 and 75 years old with colorectal cancer. The CDR3 sequence is CASSLAGTGGKSLTYEQYF. The CDR3 DNA follows: TGTGCCAGCAGCTTGGCCGGGACAGGGGGCAAATCTTTGACCTACGAGCAGTACTTC. Looking up the rest from reference TRBV7-9 and TRBJ2-7 gives the full variable domain: DTGVSQNPRHKITKRGQNVTFRCDPISEHNRLYWYRQTLGQGPEFLTYFQNEAQLEKSRLLSDRFSAERPKGSFSTLEIQRTEQGDSAMYLCASSLAGTGGKSLTYEQYFGPGTRLTVT.